The 7 T cell receptor beta chains presented below share a single source sample, sequenced in a study of T cell responses to AZD1222 COVID-19 vaccine. The repertoire was sequenced with immunoSEQ multiplex PCR; TCRdb's copy has only in-frame clones and lacks some. In the table there are about 160,000 clones, roughly nine tenths of which are singletons. The starting material was peripheral blood, obtained on day 0 of AZD1222 vaccination. These receptors were obtained from an adult in good health.

The rearrangement joins TRBV6-2 or TRBV6-3 to TRBJ1-5; a possible D gene is TRBD1 (6 bases). The CDR3 has 17 amino acids. Trimming removed 4 bases at V and 2 bases at J, with 18 bases between. Germline loops: CDR1 MNHEY, CDR2 SVGEGT. Here the CDR3 reads CASSFRTQGMGNQPQHF. CDR3 sequence (DNA): TGTGCCAGCAGTTTCCGGACTCAGGGGATGGGCAATCAGCCCCAGCATTTT.

J is TRBJ1-1 and V is TRBV4-1; perhaps TRBD1 as D (5 bases). CDR1 is MGHRA, CDR2 YSYEKL, per germline. The V gene lost 3 bases and the J gene lost 1 base, with 12 bases spanning the gap. There are 15 residues in the CDR3. CDR3 nucleotide sequence: TGCGCCAGCAGCCAGGCGGGACGGTGGAACACTGAAGCTTTCTTT. Translated, it gives CASSQAGRWNTEAFF.

The V and J genes are TRBV9 and TRBJ2-2, with D possibly TRBD1 on 5 matching bases. This CDR3 has 14 residues. Trimming shortened V by 4 bases and J by 5 bases, and 12 bases separated the two germline ends. Germline CDR1 SGDLS, CDR2 YYNGEE. The chain's CDR3 is CASSPFKGTGELFF. In nucleotides, the CDR3 is TGTGCCAGCAGCCCCTTCAAGGGGACCGGGGAGCTGTTTTTT. Full variable domain (outside the CDR3, taken from reference TRBV9 and TRBJ2-2): DSGVTQTPKHLITATGQRVTLRCSPRSGDLSVYWYQQSLDQGLQFLIQYYNGEERAKGNILERFSAQQFPDLHSELNLSSLELGDSALYFCASSPFKGTGELFFGEGSRLTVL.

The chain employs TRBV6-2 or TRBV6-3 and TRBJ1-6; D uncertain. The CDR3 totals 13 residues. CDR1 MNHEY and CDR2 SVGEGT come from the germline V gene. V lost 2 bases to trimming and J lost 7 bases, with 6 bases between them. The CDR3 protein is CASSYGVNSPLHF. The CDR3 region has the DNA TGTGCCAGCAGTTACGGGGTAAATTCACCCCTCCACTTT.

The chain employs TRBV30 and TRBJ2-3; 7 bases match TRBD1. With V trimmed by 3 bases and J by 2 bases, 5 bases remained unmatched. Germline V gene lookup returns CDR1 GTSNPN and CDR2 SVGIG (reference sequence). The length of the CDR3 is 14 residues. The CDR3 bases are TGTGCCTGGAGGGTACAGGGGAACACAGATACGCAGTATTTT. Residues: CAWRVQGNTDTQYF.

V usage is TRBV9 and J usage is TRBJ2-3; D not resolved. The germline V gene has CDR1 SGDLS and CDR2 YYNGEE. The length of the CDR3 is 12 residues. V lost 0 bases and J lost 6, with 5 bases in between. The chain's CDR3 is CASSVAYDTQYF. DNA of the CDR3: TGTGCCAGCAGCGTAGCTTACGATACGCAGTATTTT.

The genes are TRBV5-5 and TRBJ1-5, with 10 positions matching TRBD1. The CDR3 consists of 15 residues. Losses at the gene ends were 3 bases for V and 3 bases for J; bases not matched to a gene: 3. Germline V CDR1 and CDR2: SGHKS, YYEKEE (reference sequence). In DNA, the CDR3 is TGTGCCAGCAGCTCCGGGACAGGGGTCAATCAGCCCCAGCATTTT. Translated, it gives CASSSGTGVNQPQHF.